This T cell receptor (beta chain) was obtained from a study of blood T cell repertoires in COVID-19. Study context: Donors of Cohort 3 who recovered were those that had two negative PCRs, clearance, or symptom resolution.

Unmatched junction bases numbered 9, after V lost 4 bases and J lost 5 bases. This CDR3 contains 15 residues. CDR1 and CDR2 (germline): SQVTM, ANQGSEA. The participants were between about 18 and 90 years old and came from 24 US areas. Cohort allocation depended upon clinical history that participants reported. Produced via immunoSEQ multiplex PCR; TCRdb's table is partial and in-frame only. The sample records about 170,000 clones, around three quarters being singletons. The sequenced sample consisted of PBMCs or T cells enriched from blood (not recorded which). V and J are TRBV29-1 and TRBJ2-2, with TRBD2 matching 8 bases. The TCR was taken from a woman in her sixties or seventies in a cohort exposed to, infected with or recovered from COVID-19 (not recorded which). The CDR3 loop reads CSVGSTGTRTGELFF. CDR3 in DNA: TGCAGCGTTGGAAGTACCGGGACTAGGACCGGGGAGCTGTTTTTT.